The rows below give T cell receptor beta chains drawn from one sample of a study of T cells in Graves' hyperthyroidism and ophthalmopathy. TCRdb re-called the multiplex PCR reads through MiXCR, storing one row per CDR3 protein. The repertoire holds a few hundred thousand distinct CDR3 sequences, with around a sixth as singletons. Specimen: blood. The source of these receptors is a woman aged 40 to 49 with Graves' ophthalmopathy. CDR3s include the opening cysteine and the closing phenylalanine or tryptophan. A D gene is named only where the DNA matches it firmly. Expanded clones are given a class, and other clones once, few, many or no size at all.

clone size,D gene,J gene,V gene,CDR3 protein,CDR3 DNA
.,TRBD1,TRBJ2-7,TRBV6-2/TRBV6-3,CASSTPRTGGLYEQYF,TGTGCCAGCAGTACCCCTCGGACAGGAGGTCTGTACGAGCAGTACTTC
few,TRBD1,TRBJ1-1,TRBV6-2/TRBV6-3,CASTGQGTEAFF,TGTGCCAGCACCGGACAGGGCACTGAAGCTTTCTTT
many,.,TRBJ1-1,TRBV7-2,CASSLGSRTNTEAFF,TGTGCCAGCAGCTTAGGCTCCAGGACGAACACTGAAGCTTTCTTT
many,.,TRBJ1-3,TRBV2,CASTQTDSGNTIYF,TGTGCCAGCACTCAGACAGACTCTGGAAACACCATATATTTT
many,TRBD2,TRBJ2-7,TRBV6-2/TRBV6-3,CASSSAGTIYEQYF,TGTGCCAGCAGTTCAGCGGGAACCATCTACGAGCAGTACTTC
many,.,TRBJ2-5,TRBV12-3/TRBV12-4,CASSRRYETQYF,TGTGCCAGCAGCCGCCGGTATGAGACCCAGTACTTC
many,.,TRBJ1-1,TRBV6-2/TRBV6-3,CASRERWTEAFF,TGTGCCAGCAGGGAGAGATGGACTGAAGCTTTCTTT
many,.,TRBJ1-5,TRBV30,CAWSVRGARNQPQHF,TGTGCCTGGAGTGTACGAGGGGCCCGGAATCAGCCCCAGCATTTT
many,.,TRBJ2-7,TRBV20-1,CSAKGQGRLYSYEQYF,TGCAGTGCCAAGGGGCAAGGACGCCTTTACTCCTACGAGCAGTACTTC
few,.,TRBJ2-7,TRBV10-2,CASSEIDRTTPQAYEQSF,TGTGCCAGCAGTGAGATCGACCGAACAACGCCACAAGCCTACGAGCAGTCCTTC
many,.,TRBJ1-1,TRBV12-3/TRBV12-4,CASERSSAAEAFF,TGTGCCAGCGAACGTAGTTCGGCCGCTGAAGCTTTCTTT
few,.,TRBJ1-2,TRBV29-1,CSETSDGMSTF,TGCAGCGAAACTTCGGACGGGATGAGCACCTTC
many,TRBD1,TRBJ2-5,TRBV5-1,CASSPGTGFYVTQYF,TGCGCCAGCAGCCCAGGGACAGGGTTTTATGTGACCCAGTACTTC
many,TRBD1,TRBJ2-7,TRBV28,CATAGTGANYEQYF,TGTGCCACCGCCGGGACAGGGGCTAACTACGAGCAGTACTTC
many,.,TRBJ2-7,TRBV12-3/TRBV12-4,CASSLLMNEQYF,TGTGCCAGCAGTCTCCTAATGAACGAGCAGTACTTC
many,.,TRBJ1-1,TRBV14,CASSFKQGTEAFF,TGTGCCAGCAGCTTTAAACAGGGAACTGAAGCTTTCTTT
many,.,TRBJ2-6,TRBV2,CASSGPQVANVLTF,TGTGCCAGCAGTGGACCCCAAGTGGCCAACGTCCTGACTTTC
.,.,TRBJ1-5,TRBV20-1,CSAREGDQPQHF,TGCAGTGCTAGAGAAGGAGATCAGCCCCAGCATTTT
many,TRBD2,TRBJ2-7,TRBV20-1,CSASGRGYEQYF,TGCAGTGCTAGCGGGAGGGGTTACGAGCAGTACTTC
few,TRBD1,TRBJ1-2,TRBV4-1,CASSQFTGTGQGYTF,TGCGCCAGCAGCCAATTTACCGGGACAGGCCAAGGCTACACCTTC
many,.,TRBJ1-5,TRBV29-1,CSVGAGRDQPQHF,TGCAGCGTTGGTGCAGGGAGGGATCAGCCCCAGCATTTT
.,TRBD2,TRBJ2-2,TRBV6-1,CASSEAAGVNTGELFF,TGTGCCAGCAGTGAGGCGGCGGGAGTGAACACCGGGGAGCTGTTTTTT
many,.,TRBJ1-5,TRBV18,CASSGGARASNQPQHF,TGTGCCAGCTCTGGCGGGGCCAGGGCGAGCAATCAGCCCCAGCATTTT
many,.,TRBJ1-2,TRBV7-2,CASSPHQWSGAPNYGYTF,TGTGCCAGCAGCCCCCACCAATGGTCAGGGGCCCCCAACTATGGCTACACCTTC
.,.,TRBJ2-7,TRBV30,CAWSSGIDEQYF,TGTGCCTGGAGTTCAGGGATCGACGAGCAGTACTTC
.,TRBD1,TRBJ1-2,TRBV19,CASSPWTGVGVGYTF,TGTGCCAGTAGTCCTTGGACAGGAGTGGGCGTTGGCTACACCTTC